The rows below give T cell receptor beta chains drawn from one sample of a study of cytomegalovirus exposure and HLA in healthy donors. Only in-frame clones appear in the TCRdb table, and some are missing; sequencing was by immunoSEQ multiplex PCR. The data show 35,000 to 50,000 clones, around 68% seen once. The sequenced sample consisted of PBMCs. The receptors shown here come from a man aged 35 to 55 in good health and CMV-seronegative. The CDR3 runs from the conserved cysteine through the conserved F or W. The D gene is left open where the match is weak. Only part of the rows carry a size: once, few, many, or a class if the clone is expanded.

d_gene,j_gene,v_gene,abundance,CDR3aa,CDR3nt
-,TRBJ1-3,TRBV15,-,CATSRYSGNTIYF,TGTGCCACCAGCAGATACTCTGGAAACACCATATATTTT
TRBD1,TRBJ2-5,TRBV4-3,-,CASSLLRDSQETQYF,TGCGCCAGCAGCCTCCTCCGGGACAGCCAAGAGACCCAGTACTTC
TRBD1,TRBJ2-1,TRBV5-1,-,CASGRDRVDEQFF,TGCGCCAGCGGAAGGGACAGGGTGGATGAGCAGTTCTTC
-,TRBJ1-2,TRBV2,-,CASRAGNYGYTF,TGTGCCAGCAGGGCGGGGAACTATGGCTACACCTTC
-,TRBJ2-7,TRBV19,-,CASSRDGYEQYF,TGTGCCAGTAGTAGAGACGGGTACGAGCAGTACTTC
-,TRBJ2-7,TRBV6-1,-,CASSPSQASYEQYF,TGTGCCAGCAGTCCTTCACAGGCATCCTACGAGCAGTACTTC
-,TRBJ1-1,TRBV19,few,CASSDRNTEAFF,TGTGCCAGTTCGGACAGGAACACTGAAGCTTTCTTT
TRBD1,TRBJ1-1,TRBV28,-,CASTFRQGYRNTEAFF,TGTGCCAGCACCTTTCGACAGGGGTATAGGAACACTGAAGCTTTCTTT
-,TRBJ2-1,TRBV18,few,CASSPQGSWHEQFF,TGTGCCAGCTCACCCCAGGGATCTTGGCATGAGCAGTTCTTC
TRBD1,TRBJ2-7,TRBV18,once,CASSPLTGAEYEQYF,TGTGCCAGCTCACCACTCACAGGGGCCGAATACGAGCAGTACTTC
-,TRBJ1-1,TRBV29-1,few,CSVEAGLNTEAFF,TGCAGCGTTGAGGCAGGGTTGAACACTGAAGCTTTCTTT
TRBD1,TRBJ1-2,TRBV30,-,CAWSSIGTASGTF,TGTGCCTGGAGTTCTATCGGGACAGCGAGCGGCACCTTC
-,TRBJ1-1,TRBV7-8,-,CASSLGHANTEAFF,TGTGCCAGCAGCTTGGGACACGCGAACACTGAAGCTTTCTTT
-,TRBJ2-2,TRBV29-1,-,CSAELSPVTGELFF,TGCAGCGCTGAGCTTTCTCCGGTAACCGGGGAGCTGTTTTTT
-,TRBJ1-4,TRBV2,-,CASGGGAVNEKLFF,TGTGCCAGCGGAGGGGGGGCTGTTAATGAAAAACTGTTTTTT
-,TRBJ1-6,TRBV7-9,-,CASSQGSYNSPLHF,TGTGCCAGCAGCCAGGGATCCTATAATTCACCCCTCCACTTT
-,TRBJ1-6,TRBV15,-,CATSRVDIDNSPLHF,TGTGCCACCAGCAGAGTGGACATAGATAATTCACCCCTCCACTTT
-,TRBJ2-7,TRBV6-5,few,CASSYDRRDEQYF,TGTGCCAGCAGTTATGACCGCAGGGACGAGCAGTACTTC
TRBD2,TRBJ2-5,TRBV7-2,-,CASSPTSGGETQYF,TGTGCCAGCAGCCCGACTAGCGGGGGGGAGACCCAGTACTTC
TRBD1,TRBJ1-6,TRBV30,few,CAWSDPSGGKDNSPLHF,TGTGCCTGGAGTGATCCGTCAGGGGGCAAGGATAATTCACCCCTCCACTTT
TRBD2,TRBJ2-3,TRBV7-2,-,CASSQAGGRSTDTQYF,TGTGCCAGCAGCCAGGCGGGGGGGCGGAGCACAGATACGCAGTATTTT
TRBD2,TRBJ2-7,TRBV6-1,-,CASSFSGGLYEQYF,TGTGCCAGCAGCTTTAGCGGGGGGCTCTACGAGCAGTACTTC
-,TRBJ1-5,TRBV11-2,-,CASSLGRGQPQHF,TGTGCCAGCAGCTTAGGGCGGGGTCAGCCCCAGCATTTT
TRBD1,TRBJ2-1,TRBV2,-,CASRVDRVNEQFF,TGTGCCAGCAGGGTCGACAGGGTAAATGAGCAGTTCTTC
-,TRBJ1-1,TRBV4-1,-,CASSQESRGTEAFF,TGCGCCAGCAGCCAAGAGTCCAGGGGAACTGAAGCTTTCTTT
-,TRBJ1-5,TRBV19,-,CASSRSNQPQHF,TGTGCCAGTAGCAGGAGCAATCAGCCCCAGCATTTT
-,TRBJ2-3,TRBV19,-,CASSISRDLDTQYF,TGTGCCAGTAGTATATCCAGAGACTTAGATACGCAGTATTTT
TRBD2,TRBJ2-7,TRBV6-5,-,CASSLTSGVTYEQYF,TGTGCCAGCAGTCTAACTAGCGGGGTGACCTACGAGCAGTACTTC
-,TRBJ2-2,TRBV6-5,once,CASSPAGNTGELFF,TGTGCCAGCAGCCCCGCGGGGAACACCGGGGAGCTGTTTTTT
-,TRBJ2-3,TRBV7-7,once,CASSLYTGTDTQYF,TGTGCTAGCAGCTTATACACAGGGACAGATACGCAGTATTTT
-,TRBJ2-5,TRBV6-5,-,CASRQGWGETQYF,TGTGCCAGCAGACAGGGATGGGGAGAGACCCAGTACTTC
TRBD2,TRBJ2-3,TRBV4-2,-,CASSQDASGGGGDTQYF,TGTGCCAGCAGCCAAGATGCTAGCGGGGGGGGTGGAGATACGCAGTATTTT
-,TRBJ2-1,TRBV9,-,CASSLTRVGNEQFF,TGTGCCAGCAGCCTTACTCGGGTAGGCAATGAGCAGTTCTTC
-,TRBJ2-7,TRBV7-2,-,CASSPSSSYEQYF,TGTGCCAGCAGCCCGTCGAGCTCCTACGAGCAGTACTTC
TRBD1,TRBJ1-5,TRBV5-6,-,CASSLTGGSGNQPQHF,TGTGCCAGCAGCTTAACAGGGGGCTCTGGCAATCAGCCCCAGCATTTT
-,TRBJ1-5,TRBV30,-,CAGSDSHNQPQHF,TGTGCCGGATCGGACAGCCACAATCAGCCCCAGCATTTT
TRBD1,TRBJ1-5,TRBV19,-,CASTNRDRDQPQHF,TGTGCCAGTACCAACCGGGACAGGGATCAGCCCCAGCATTTT
-,TRBJ1-5,TRBV30,-,CAWSVGGSNQPQHF,TGTGCCTGGAGTGTAGGGGGTAGCAATCAGCCCCAGCATTTT
TRBD1,TRBJ2-1,TRBV6-4,-,CASSPDRGANSEQFF,TGTGCCAGCAGCCCCGACAGGGGCGCTAACTCGGAGCAGTTCTTC
-,TRBJ2-3,TRBV4-1,-,CASSQDTGRGKLDTQYF,TGCGCCAGCAGCCAAGATACAGGGCGGGGGAAACTTGATACGCAGTATTTT
-,TRBJ2-7,TRBV7-2,few,CASSPWRGLLYEQYF,TGTGCCAGCAGCCCCTGGCGGGGGCTGCTCTACGAGCAGTACTTC